This passage covers 22 T cell receptor beta chains from one sample sequenced in a study of identical twins. TCRdb recomputed calls from the 5' RACE reads with MiXCR, one row per CDR3 protein. The data contain some 100,000 distinct CDR3 sequences, 5.9% of them singletons. Specimen: memory T cells sorted from blood. Receptor source: a woman between 45 and 60 years old in good health.

The chain links TRBV19 to TRBJ2-4; D possibly corresponds to TRBD2 (7 bases). Trimming took 0 bases from V and 0 from J, leaving 15 bases between them. This CDR3 is 18 amino acids long. Germline V gives CDR1 LNHDA, CDR2 SQIVND (reference sequence). The CDR3 DNA is TGTGCCAGTAGTATAGATGGGGGGGCTTATGGAGCCAAAAACATTCAGTACTTC. This codes for CASSIDGGAYGAKNIQYF.

This clonotype was counted at least ten times. The CDR3 here is CATSDLLGNEQFF. The CDR3 nucleotides read TGTGCCACCAGTGATTTGCTCGGGAATGAGCAGTTCTTC. The rearrangement links TRBV24-1 to TRBJ2-1, with no clear D. Between the trimmed V and J ends, which lost 0 bases and 7 bases, there was a span of 6 bases. Germline assignment: CDR1 KGHDR and CDR2 SFDVKD. This CDR3 spans 13 amino acids.

This clonotype has at least ten counts. This chain uses TRBV7-6 with TRBJ2-1; 15 bases are shared with TRBD2. V lost 5 bases to trimming and J lost 6 bases; unmatched junction nucleotides: 11. The CDR3 covers 18 residues. CDR1 and CDR2 from the germline V gene are SGHVS and FNYEAQ. CDR3 residues: CASSGRWTSGRGINEQFF. CDR3 DNA: TGTGCCAGCAGCGGCCGGTGGACTAGCGGGAGGGGAATCAATGAGCAGTTCTTC.

V is TRBV13 and J is TRBJ1-5; D uncertain. Germline V gives CDR1 PRHDT, CDR2 FYEKMQ (reference sequence). V gave up 0 bases and J gave up 1 base, with 7 bases separating them. The CDR3 runs to 15 residues. CDR3 loop: CASSLGKLSNQPQHF. CDR3 sequence (DNA): TGTGCCAGCAGCTTAGGCAAGCTAAGCAATCAGCCCCAGCATTTT.

The chain joins TRBV9 to TRBJ2-3; 8 nucleotides match TRBD2. The length of the CDR3 is 16 residues. Germline V CDR1 and CDR2: SGDLS, YYNGEE. The ends lost 4 bases at V and 3 bases at J; junction bases unmatched: 10. The CDR3 spells CASSSGPGGRTDTQYF. The CDR3 DNA reads TGTGCCAGCAGCTCCGGCCCGGGCGGGAGGACAGATACGCAGTATTTT.

This clonotype was detected a few times. The V gene is TRBV2, the J gene TRBJ2-1, with TRBD2 matching over 8 bases. From germline, CDR1 is SNHLY and CDR2 FYNNEI. The CDR3 totals 15 residues. With 4 bases clipped from V and 9 bases from J, the junction kept 11 bases outside the gene matches. The CDR3 nucleotides read TGTGCCAGCAGTGTTGTGCGGACTAGCATCGGTGAGCAGTTCTTC. The encoded protein is CASSVVRTSIGEQFF. The variable domain in full, with the rest retrieved from reference TRBV2 and TRBJ2-1, is EPEVTQTPSHQVTQMGQEVILRCVPISNHLYFYWYRQILGQKVEFLVSFYNNEISEKSEIFDDQFSVERPDGSNFTLKIRSTKLEDSAMYFCASSVVRTSIGEQFFGPGTRLTVL.

This clonotype was counted ten times or more. The genes are TRBV7-2 and TRBJ2-1, with D possibly being TRBD2 (6 bases). Trimming cost V 2 bases and J 4 bases, with 18 bases left between them. The CDR3 loop spans 17 amino acids. In germline, CDR1 is SGHTA, CDR2 FQGNSA. CDR3 DNA sequence: TGTGCCAGCAGCTTAACCTGGGGCGGGAAGGGATACAATGAGCAGTTCTTC. Protein: CASSLTWGGKGYNEQFF.

Ten or more counts support this clonotype. V and J are TRBV5-1 and TRBJ2-7, with TRBD2 matching over 7 bases. The length of the CDR3 is 15 residues. Germline CDR1 reads SGHRS; CDR2 reads YFSETQ. The J segment lost 6 bases and the V segment lost 0 bases, leaving 9 bases of the junction unmatched. The CDR3 DNA is TGCGCCAGCAGCTTGGGTGTTGGGGACTACTTCGAGCAGTACGTC. It yields the protein CASSLGVGDYFEQYV.

This clonotype was seen at least ten times. The CDR3 DNA reads as TGTGCCAGCAGTTCCACAGTCGGGACCCAGTACTTC. It yields the protein CASSSTVGTQYF. The chain is built from TRBV12-3 or TRBV12-4 and TRBJ2-5; D unresolved. Trimming took off 4 bases at V and 7 bases at J, with 10 bases between the two ends. CDR3 size: 12 residues.

This clonotype has a count of ten or more. The chain has TRBV5-8 and TRBJ2-1; 11 nucleotides agree with TRBD2. Germline CDR1 and CDR2: SGHTS and YDEGEE. V shed 2 bases, J shed 12 bases, and the junction held 13 bases outside the gene matches. The CDR3 spans 16 residues. The CDR3 bases are TGTGCCAGCAGCTTCCCGACTAGCGGGACCCCAATACGGCAGTTCTTC. Its protein product is CASSFPTSGTPIRQFF.

This clonotype has ten or more counts. J is TRBJ2-4 and V is TRBV12-3 or TRBV12-4, with D perhaps given as TRBD1 or TRBD2 (5 bases each). Trimming took off 7 bases at V and 5 bases at J, with 12 bases between the two ends. The CDR3 spans 13 residues. The CDR3 DNA sequence: TGTGCCAGCATGACCCTGGGGGAAAACATTCAGTACTTC. Translation gives CASMTLGENIQYF.

This clonotype was counted many times. The chain employs TRBV11-3 and TRBJ2-1, with D possibly matching TRBD2 (6 bases). CDR3 length: 14 amino acids. Germline V lookup: CDR1 SGHNT, CDR2 YENEEA. Trimming took off 0 bases at V and 5 bases at J, with 8 bases between the two ends. CDR3 in amino acids: CASSLDPGDNEQFF. The DNA for the CDR3 is TGTGCCAGCAGCTTAGATCCGGGAGACAATGAGCAGTTCTTC.

This clonotype came up many times. V is TRBV5-6 and J is TRBJ2-1, with D perhaps TRBD2 (5 bases). V lost 5 bases to trimming and J lost 3 bases, with 15 bases between them. The CDR3 is 15 amino acids. Per the germline V gene, CDR1 is SGHDT and CDR2 is YYEEEE. DNA for the CDR3: TGTGCCAGCAGTCTAAGAGGGAGTGGCTACAATGAGCAGTTCTTC. Translating it yields CASSLRGSGYNEQFF.

The table lists this clonotype with many counts. This chain connects TRBV4-1 to TRBJ2-1; 7 positions match TRBD2. V gave up 1 base and J gave up 2 bases; unmatched junction bases: 2. Germline V gene data show CDR1 as MGHRA and CDR2 as YSYEKL. The CDR3 runs 15 residues. The DNA of the CDR3 is TGCGCCAGCAGCCAAGCGGGACTACCCTACAATGAGCAGTTCTTC. Amino acid sequence: CASSQAGLPYNEQFF.

This clonotype came up many times. This chain uses TRBV6-5 with TRBJ2-7; TRBD1 matches 10 bases. The length of the CDR3 is 14 residues. Germline V CDR1 and CDR2: MNHEY, SVGAGI. V lost 2 bases and J lost 2; bases outside the gene matches: 0. The CDR3 loop is CASSYGTGAYEQYV. The CDR3 DNA reads as TGTGCCAGCAGTTACGGGACAGGGGCCTACGAGCAGTACGTC.

This clonotype was seen many times. The chain uses TRBV5-1 and TRBJ2-3, with a possible D match to TRBD1 (5 bases). The CDR3 runs to 16 residues. Deletions cut 2 bases from V and 3 bases from J, with 16 bases between. The germline V gene encodes CDR1 SGHRS and CDR2 YFSETQ. The CDR3 DNA is TGCGCCAGCAGCTTTGGGGCCCCGATACGTACAGATACGCAGTATTTT. Translated: CASSFGAPIRTDTQYF.

In its sample, this clonotype was seen many times. The chain combines TRBV6-5 with TRBJ2-7; TRBD1 aligns across 8 bases. Germline V gene sequence: CDR1 MNHEY, CDR2 SVGAGI. The CDR3 extends over 14 amino acids. V was pared by 6 bases and J by 6 bases, with 10 bases of the junction left unmatched. CDR3 region: CASRAGGSRGEQYF. The CDR3 DNA is TGTGCCAGCAGAGCAGGGGGCTCCAGGGGCGAGCAGTACTTC.

This clonotype was recorded many times. The chain couples TRBV10-2 to TRBJ2-1, with TRBD1 identical over 11 bases. Germline V gene data show CDR1 as WSHSY and CDR2 as SAAADI. Losses at the gene ends were 6 bases for V and 9 bases for J; bases not matched to a gene: 7. CDR3 length: 14 amino acids. The CDR3 here is CASSMDRGHCEQFF. The CDR3, as DNA: TGCGCCAGCAGCATGGACAGGGGGCACTGTGAGCAGTTCTTC.

This clonotype appeared many times. This chain joins TRBV20-1 and TRBJ2-2, with 11 nucleotides matching TRBD2. Germline CDR1 reads DFQATT; CDR2 reads SNEGSKA (reference sequence). Trimming removed 4 bases from V and 5 bases from J; junction bases left unmatched: 9. The CDR3 has 16 residues. CDR3 DNA: TGCAGTGCTAACTTACTAGCGGGAGTAGGTACCGGGGAGCTGTTTTTT. As protein: CSANLLAGVGTGELFF.

The chain combines TRBV6-6 with TRBJ2-7; D unclear. With 2 bases removed from V and 2 bases from J, the gap between germline ends came to 16 bases. This CDR3 region has 16 residues. The germline V gene encodes CDR1 MNHNY and CDR2 SVGAGI (reference sequence). CDR3 region: CASSYQHRQAAYEQYF. CDR3 coding DNA: TGTGCCAGCAGTTACCAACATCGGCAGGCCGCCTACGAGCAGTACTTC.

This clonotype was counted at least ten times. V and J are TRBV30 and TRBJ2-1; D remains ambiguous. The CDR3 sequence is 12 residues long. The V gene's germline CDR1 is GTSNPN and CDR2 SVGIG (reference sequence). Trimming pared 3 bases from V and 5 bases from J, leaving 8 bases between. CDR3 amino acids: CAWRGWDNEQFF. CDR3 DNA: TGTGCCTGGAGGGGGTGGGACAATGAGCAGTTCTTC.

At least ten counts were recorded for this clonotype. This chain joins TRBV9 and TRBJ1-1; possibly TRBD1 for D (5 bases). Looked up from germline, CDR1 is SGDLS and CDR2 is YYNGEE. The CDR3 runs 14 residues. The V and J ends lost 0 bases and 3 bases respectively, with 9 bases between them. CDR3 loop: CASSVASRDTEAFF. The CDR3 coding sequence is TGTGCCAGCAGCGTAGCTTCCAGGGACACTGAAGCTTTCTTT. Together with reference TRBV9 and TRBJ1-1, the CDR3 gives the full variable domain: DSGVTQTPKHLITATGQRVTLRCSPRSGDLSVYWYQQSLDQGLQFLIQYYNGEERAKGNILERFSAQQFPDLHSELNLSSLELGDSALYFCASSVASRDTEAFFGQGTRLTVV.